The 16 T cell receptor beta chains reported below all come from one sample, sequenced in a study of T cells after yellow fever vaccination. TCRdb re-called the 5' RACE reads through MiXCR, storing one row per CDR3 protein. The table records about 350,000 distinct CDR3 sequences, around an eighth of them present only once. The starting material was CD4+ T cells sorted from PBMCs, obtained 15 days after the yellow fever booster vaccination. The source of these receptors is a man aged 18 to 30 who received the YFV17D yellow fever vaccine.

This clonotype was picked up a small number of times. This sequence joins TRBV5-6 and TRBJ1-6; D not resolved. Germline V lookup: CDR1 SGHDT, CDR2 YYEEEE. The CDR3 is 12 amino acids. Trimming shortened V by 1 base and J by 10 bases, and 6 bases separated the two germline ends. The CDR3: CASSLTASPLHF. The CDR3 DNA sequence: TGTGCCAGCAGCTTGACAGCCTCACCCCTCCACTTT.

There are a few counts of this clonotype. The chain's CDR3 is CSATESSSYNEQFF. DNA of the CDR3: TGCAGTGCGACCGAGAGCAGCTCCTACAATGAGCAGTTCTTC. The J gene is TRBJ2-1, the V gene TRBV20-1; D gene uncertain. CDR1 is DFQATT and CDR2 is SNEGSKA in the germline V gene (reference sequence). This CDR3 is built from 14 residues. V lost 6 bases and J 0 bases, leaving 12 bases between the germline ends.

The chain has TRBV7-2 and TRBJ2-3; D possibly corresponds to TRBD2 (6 bases). The CDR3 is made up of 14 amino acids. The germline V and J ends were trimmed by 5 bases and 7 bases, with 16 bases remaining between them. Germline V gene lookup returns CDR1 SGHTA and CDR2 FQGNSA. Here the CDR3 DNA reads TGTGCCAGCAGCCGCACGCCCACTAGCCATACGCAGTATTTT. Encoded protein: CASSRTPTSHTQYF.

This clonotype has at least ten counts. The V gene is TRBV18, the J gene TRBJ1-3; D uncertain. The CDR3 is 14 amino acids. The germline V gene encodes CDR1 KGHSH and CDR2 LQKENI. The V end was cut by 5 bases, the J end by 2 bases, with 10 bases between. The CDR3 loop is CASSKSAAGNTIYF. CDR3 DNA: TGTGCCAGCTCAAAGTCCGCGGCTGGAAACACCATATATTTT.

The genes are TRBV7-8 and TRBJ1-1; no reliable D call. The CDR3 runs 13 residues. V was shortened by 5 bases and J by 4 bases, with 11 bases between the two germline ends. Per germline, CDR1 SGHVS and CDR2 FQNEAQ. CDR3 bases: TGTGCCAGCAGCCAAACCGGCCCCACTGAAGCTTTCTTT. This codes for CASSQTGPTEAFF.

This clonotype was counted a few times. The rearrangement joins TRBV20-1 to TRBJ2-2, with D perhaps TRBD1 (6 bases). Germline-derived CDR1 and CDR2 are DFQATT and SNEGSKA (reference sequence). The CDR3 is 14 amino acids. V was pared by 3 bases and J by 6 bases, with 14 bases between. CDR3 nucleotides: TGCAGTGCTAGGAAACAGGGTTCGGCCGGGGAGCTGTTTTTT. It specifies CSARKQGSAGELFF.

V is TRBV7-2 and J is TRBJ1-6; D is possibly TRBD1 (5 bases). This CDR3 spans 14 amino acids. The V gene's germline CDR1 is SGHTA and CDR2 FQGNSA. Trimming removed 5 bases at V and 6 bases at J, with 11 bases between. DNA of the CDR3: TGTGCCAGCAGCCCGGGACGGCTTAATTCACCCCTCCACTTT. Translating it yields CASSPGRLNSPLHF.

J is TRBJ2-2 and V is TRBV5-6; D possibly uses TRBD1 or TRBD2 (6 bases each). V lost 4 bases to trimming and J lost 4 bases, with 14 bases between them. Germline V gene sequence: CDR1 SGHDT, CDR2 YYEEEE. This CDR3 region has 15 residues. CDR3 loop: CASSATGRRTGELFF. DNA of the CDR3: TGTGCCAGCAGCGCAACAGGGAGGCGCACCGGGGAGCTGTTTTTT.

The chain has TRBV4-1 and TRBJ2-5; 13 bases are shared with TRBD2. CDR3 length equals 15 residues. Trimming at V came to 5 bases and at J to 4 bases, leaving 4 bases not matched to a gene. Germline V CDR1 and CDR2: MGHRA, YSYEKL. CDR3 region: CASSRGTSGVETQYF. CDR3 DNA sequence: TGCGCCAGCAGCAGAGGGACTAGCGGGGTAGAGACCCAGTACTTC.

The J gene is TRBJ2-3, the V gene TRBV4-3; the D call may be TRBD1 or TRBD2 (5 bases each). The germline V and J ends were trimmed by 0 bases and 5 bases, with 12 bases remaining between them. CDR1 and CDR2 (germline): LGHNA, YSLEER. The CDR3 loop spans 15 amino acids. The CDR3 reads CASSQDYGAGDTQYF. The CDR3 DNA is TGCGCCAGCAGCCAAGATTACGGGGCAGGAGATACGCAGTATTTT.

This clonotype has a handful of counts. The chain employs TRBV20-1 and TRBJ2-3; 7 nucleotides agree with TRBD2. J was trimmed by 0 bases and V by 3 bases; bases with no gene match: 3. The CDR3 contains 14 residues. Germline CDR1 and CDR2: DFQATT and SNEGSKA (reference sequence). The CDR3 DNA sequence: TGCAGTGCTAGCCTCGGGGGGAGCACAGATACGCAGTATTTT. This codes for CSASLGGSTDTQYF.

This clonotype was counted between two and nine times. The chain has TRBV4-3 and TRBJ1-4; a weak D match, TRBD1 (6 bases). Trimming cost V 4 bases and J 7 bases, with 13 bases left between them. CDR3 length equals 14 residues. The germline CDR1 and CDR2 sequences are LGHNA and YSLEER. The DNA of the CDR3 is TGCGCCAGCAGCCGAGAAATGACAGGTGAAAAACTGTTTTTT. It codes for CASSREMTGEKLFF.

This clonotype was recorded at least ten times. The genes are TRBV3-1 and TRBJ2-7; D may be TRBD1 or TRBD2 (5 bases each). The CDR3 runs 14 residues. Trimming cost V 5 bases and J 4 bases, with 15 bases left between them. Germline CDR1 is LGHDT and CDR2 is YNNKEL (reference sequence). The CDR3 sequence: CASSLLPGTYEQYF. The CDR3 DNA is TGTGCCAGCAGCTTATTACCCGGGACGTACGAGCAGTACTTC.

The rearrangement links TRBV10-3 to TRBJ1-2, with TRBD1 matching over 9 bases. The junction had 8 bases not matched to a gene; V was cut back by 10 bases and J by 2 bases. The CDR3 sequence is 14 residues long. Germline V gene lookup returns CDR1 ENHRY and CDR2 SYGVKD. CDR3 bases: TGTGCCACTACAGGACAGGGGCAAAACTATGGCTACACCTTC. Translating it yields CATTGQGQNYGYTF.

The chain has TRBV28 and TRBJ1-2; possible D gene TRBD1, 5 bases. This CDR3 has 15 amino acids. CDR1 and CDR2 (germline): MDHEN, SYDVKM. V dropped 5 bases and J dropped 2 bases, with 15 bases sitting between them. CDR3 sequence: CASSLSLTENYGYTF. The CDR3 DNA reads as TGTGCCAGCAGTCTCTCGTTGACAGAAAACTATGGCTACACCTTC.

This clonotype was detected a few times. The gene calls are TRBV20-1 and TRBJ2-7; D tentatively reads TRBD1 or TRBD2 (5 bases each). Germline CDR1 is DFQATT and CDR2 is SNEGSKA (reference sequence). Trimming stripped 3 bases from V and 4 bases from J, with 16 bases between. The CDR3 consists of 14 residues. The CDR3 reads CSASQAARGYEQYV. The CDR3 bases are TGCAGTGCTAGTCAAGCGGCGAGGGGTTACGAGCAGTACGTC.